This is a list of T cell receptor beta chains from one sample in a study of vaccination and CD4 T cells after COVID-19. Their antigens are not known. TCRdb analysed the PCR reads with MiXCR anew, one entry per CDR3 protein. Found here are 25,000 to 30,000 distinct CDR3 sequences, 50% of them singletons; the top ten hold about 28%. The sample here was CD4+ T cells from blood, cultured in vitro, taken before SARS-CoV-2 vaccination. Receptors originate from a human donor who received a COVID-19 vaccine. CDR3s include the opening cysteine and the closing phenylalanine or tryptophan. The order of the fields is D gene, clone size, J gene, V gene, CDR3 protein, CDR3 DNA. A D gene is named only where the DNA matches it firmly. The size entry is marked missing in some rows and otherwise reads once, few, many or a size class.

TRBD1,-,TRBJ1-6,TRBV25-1,CASSAQTGPRSYNSPLHF,TGTGCCAGCAGTGCACAGACAGGGCCCCGCTCCTATAATTCACCCCTCCACTTT
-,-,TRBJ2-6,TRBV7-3,CASSLTPGANVLTF,TGTGCCAGCAGCTTAACCCCGGGGGCCAACGTCCTGACTTTC
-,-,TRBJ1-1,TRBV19,CASSERPAPAFF,TGTGCCAGTAGTGAGAGGCCAGCTCCAGCTTTCTTT
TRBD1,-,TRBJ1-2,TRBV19,CASSIDRGGYTF,TGTGCCAGTAGTATAGACAGGGGGGGCTACACCTTC
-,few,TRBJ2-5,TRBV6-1,CASSEVIKETQYF,TGTGCCAGCAGTGAAGTGATTAAAGAGACCCAGTACTTC
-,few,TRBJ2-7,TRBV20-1,CSVRGSVSYEQYF,TGCAGTGTCCGGGGCTCGGTGAGCTACGAGCAGTACTTC
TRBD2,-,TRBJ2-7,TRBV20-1,CSASGTSASYEQYF,TGCAGTGCTAGCGGCACTAGCGCTTCCTACGAGCAGTACTTC
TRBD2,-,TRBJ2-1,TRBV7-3,CASSLSGGSYNEQFF,TGTGCCAGCAGCTTATCGGGGGGCTCCTACAATGAGCAGTTCTTC
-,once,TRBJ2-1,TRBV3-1,CASSSQMAGDYNEQFF,TGTGCCAGCAGCTCTCAAATGGCAGGAGACTACAATGAGCAGTTCTTC
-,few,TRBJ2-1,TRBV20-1,CSASSVHRFDNEQFF,TGCAGTGCTAGTTCTGTCCACCGGTTCGACAATGAGCAGTTCTTC
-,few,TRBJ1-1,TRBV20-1,CSASRETEAFF,TGCAGTGCTAGTCGGGAAACTGAAGCTTTCTTT
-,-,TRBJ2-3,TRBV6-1,CASFGGTDTQYF,TGTGCCAGCTTTGGGGGAACGGATACGCAGTATTTT
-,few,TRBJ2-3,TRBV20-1,CSASPPGPTDTQYF,TGCAGTGCGAGTCCTCCGGGTCCAACAGATACGCAGTATTTT
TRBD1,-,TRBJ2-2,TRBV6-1,CASSKRQGASGELFF,TGTGCCAGCAGCAAAAGACAGGGGGCGTCCGGGGAGCTGTTTTTT
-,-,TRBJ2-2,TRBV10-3,CAISGGDTGELFF,TGTGCCATCAGTGGTGGGGACACCGGGGAGCTGTTTTTT
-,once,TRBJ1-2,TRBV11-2,CASSSRRPTGVDYGYTF,TGTGCCAGCAGCTCCCGGCGCCCAACAGGAGTCGACTATGGCTACACCTTC
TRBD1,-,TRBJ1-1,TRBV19,CASRLGTGGYNTEAFF,TGTGCCAGTAGACTCGGGACAGGGGGCTATAACACTGAAGCTTTCTTT
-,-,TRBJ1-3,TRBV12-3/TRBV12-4,CASRVSGGGSGNTIYF,TGTGCCAGCAGGGTTTCGGGGGGAGGTTCTGGAAACACCATATATTTT
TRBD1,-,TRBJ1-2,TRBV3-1,CASSSTGQGYTNYGHTF,TGTGCCAGCAGCTCTACGGGACAGGGATATACTAACTATGGCCACACCTTC
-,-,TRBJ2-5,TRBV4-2,CASSQEVSQETQYF,TGTGCCAGCAGCCAAGAGGTATCACAAGAGACCCAGTACTTC
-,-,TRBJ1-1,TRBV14,CASSQHLGFGNTEAFF,TGTGCCAGCAGCCAACATCTGGGGTTTGGGAACACTGAAGCTTTCTTT
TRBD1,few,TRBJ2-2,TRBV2,CASRFGTENTGELFF,TGTGCCAGCAGGTTCGGGACAGAGAACACCGGGGAGCTGTTTTTT
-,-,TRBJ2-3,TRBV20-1,CSAPGTYTDTQYF,TGCAGTGCACCCGGGACTTACACAGATACGCAGTATTTT
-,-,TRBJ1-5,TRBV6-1,CASSTPSSRPQHF,TGTGCCAGCAGTACACCCTCCTCTCGGCCCCAGCATTTT
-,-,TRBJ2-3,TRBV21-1,CASPTRLFNADTQYF,TGTGCCAGCCCCACTCGCCTTTTTAACGCAGATACGCAGTATTTT